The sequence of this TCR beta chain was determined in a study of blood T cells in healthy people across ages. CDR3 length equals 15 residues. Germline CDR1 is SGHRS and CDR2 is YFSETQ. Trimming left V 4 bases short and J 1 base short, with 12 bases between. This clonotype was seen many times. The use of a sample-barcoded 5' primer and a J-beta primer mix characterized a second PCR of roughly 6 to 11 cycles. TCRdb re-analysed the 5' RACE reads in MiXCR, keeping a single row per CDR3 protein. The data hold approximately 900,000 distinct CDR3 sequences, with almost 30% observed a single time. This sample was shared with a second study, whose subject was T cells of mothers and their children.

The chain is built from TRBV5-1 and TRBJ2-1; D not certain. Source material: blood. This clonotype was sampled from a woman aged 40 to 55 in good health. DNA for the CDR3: TGCGCCAGCAGCCTCGCAGGCCTTTCCTACAATGAGCAGTTCTTC. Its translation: CASSLAGLSYNEQFF.